The source of this TCR beta chain is a study of graft-versus-host responses after intestinal transplantation. Study details: Once they had received anti-thymocyte globulin induction, all recipients took tacrolimus and steroids for roughly three years.

The protocol was immunoSEQ multiplex PCR, while the TCRdb copy is restricted to in-frame clones and leaves out a portion. This sample yields approximately 110,000 clones, of which 90% to 95% are seen a single time; 1.2% belongs to the top ten. Regarding the study as a whole: Early post-transplant HvG declines showed an association with peak circulating GvH clone levels.

From germline, CDR1 is SGHTA and CDR2 FQGNSA. Unmatched junction bases numbered 10, after V lost 1 base and J lost 0 bases. The CDR3 is made up of 19 amino acids. Notes on this clone: No antigen is known for it.

Specimen: unstimulated CD8+ T cells sorted from spleen or lymph node cells, collected before transplant. The genes are TRBV7-2 and TRBJ2-1, with 9 bases that match TRBD2. The receptor was derived from a human donor who was the organ donor for an intestinal transplant. The CDR3 nucleotides read TGTGCCAGCAGCTTAGTCATCCTAGCGGGGCCGAGCTCCTACAATGAGCAGTTCTTC. Translation gives CASSLVILAGPSSYNEQFF.